This T cell receptor (beta chain) was recorded in a study of PD-1 blockade in classical Hodgkin lymphoma. Every patient relapsed after autologous stem cell transplantation, and brentuximab vedotin exposure varied. Germline lookup yields CDR1 KGHSH and CDR2 LQKENI. Trimming pared 4 bases from V and 3 bases from J, leaving 13 bases between. The CDR3 contains 15 residues. Clones were sequenced by immunoSEQ multiplex PCR, and TCRdb holds only the in-frame ones, with some missing. Seen here are some 63,000 clones, 90% observed once, and the top ten hold around 9.7%. Broader study findings: Unlike CD8+ TCR diversity, which did not rise significantly by C4D1, CD4+ TCR diversity did.

Concerning this clone itself: Its specificity is not known.

The chain uses TRBV18 and TRBJ1-5, with a tentative D call TRBD1 (6 bases). This clonotype was sampled from a human donor with classical Hodgkin lymphoma. The sample was peripheral blood mononuclear cells (PBMCs), taken at baseline. The CDR3 DNA reads as TGTGCCAGCTCACAACAGGGACCGACCAATCAGCCCCAGCATTTT. Residues: CASSQQGPTNQPQHF.